The 20 T cell receptor beta chains given below trace back to one sample, sequenced in a study of blood T cell repertoires in COVID-19. The method was immunoSEQ multiplex PCR; TCRdb's version includes in-frame clones alone and lacks a portion of them. The sample contains fewer than 250,000 clones, less than 90% of which appear only once. Material: peripheral blood. These receptors were taken from a woman between 45 and 60 years old with acute or convalescent COVID-19.

The J gene is TRBJ2-7, the V gene TRBV2; 10 bases agree with TRBD1. The CDR3 is 14 amino acids. V was pared by 4 bases and J by 4 bases, with 4 bases of the junction left unmatched. The germline gives CDR1 SNHLY, CDR2 FYNNEI. The DNA of the CDR3 is TGTGCCAGCAGTGCCTGGGACAGGGGATACGAGCAGTACTTC. Protein: CASSAWDRGYEQYF.

The rearrangement joins TRBV5-4 to TRBJ2-5; 12 nucleotides match TRBD2. V lost 4 bases, J lost 5 bases, and 6 bases stayed unmatched. The CDR3 runs 15 residues. Germline V gives CDR1 SGHNT, CDR2 YYREEE (reference sequence). CDR3 coding DNA: TGTGCCAGCAGCCTGGGACTAGCGGGCTGGGAGACCCAGTACTTC. Translation gives CASSLGLAGWETQYF.

The rearrangement uses TRBV11-2 and TRBJ1-6; TRBD1 matches 8 bases. CDR1 is SGHAT, CDR2 FQNNGV, per germline. The trim removed 5 bases at V and 7 bases at J, leaving 10 bases unmatched. This CDR3 has 16 residues. The chain's CDR3 is CASSEETGVYNSPLHF. The CDR3 bases are TGTGCCAGCAGCGAAGAGACAGGGGTCTACAATTCACCCCTCCACTTT.

The CDR3: CALAGTGYGYTF. The CDR3 DNA reads TGTGCCTTGGCCGGGACAGGGTATGGCTACACCTTC. This chain uses TRBV2 with TRBJ1-2; TRBD1 aligns across 9 bases. V shed 11 bases and J 5 bases; nucleotides not matched to a gene: 6. CDR1 SNHLY and CDR2 FYNNEI come from the germline V gene. The CDR3 consists of 12 residues.

The chain couples TRBV4-3 to TRBJ2-7, with a tentative D call TRBD2 (5 bases). Trimming took off 1 base at V and 0 bases at J, with 16 bases between the two ends. CDR1 and CDR2 (germline): LGHNA, YSLEER. The CDR3 is made up of 17 amino acids. The CDR3 sequence is CASSQGVSGTSSYEQYF. The DNA for the CDR3 is TGCGCCAGCAGCCAAGGGGTCAGCGGAACGAGCTCCTACGAGCAGTACTTC.

The chain couples TRBV5-4 to TRBJ1-4; no firm D call. Germline assignment: CDR1 SGHNT and CDR2 YYREEE (reference sequence). The CDR3 is 15 residues long. V lost 4 bases to trimming and J lost 7 bases, with 17 bases between them. CDR3 amino acids: CASSLSSGLGEKLFF. The CDR3 nucleotides read TGTGCCAGCAGCCTAAGTTCAGGTCTCGGTGAAAAACTGTTTTTT.

As regards this clone: At the DNA level, this CDR3 is encoded by other sequences in the same sample as well. The chain couples TRBV27 to TRBJ1-1; D is uncertain. V was clipped by 3 bases and J by 1 base, with 6 bases between them. The CDR3 totals 13 residues. Looked up from germline, CDR1 is MNHEY and CDR2 is SMNVEV (reference sequence). In DNA form, the CDR3 reads TGTGCCAGCAGTTTCCCGGGGAACACTGAAGCTTTCTTT. Protein product: CASSFPGNTEAFF.

V is TRBV13 and J is TRBJ2-5; D is perhaps TRBD1 (6 bases). Trimming shortened V by 5 bases and J by 5 bases, and 12 bases separated the two germline ends. This CDR3 has 13 amino acids. Per the germline V gene, CDR1 is PRHDT and CDR2 is FYEKMQ (reference sequence). The CDR3 loop reads CASSVGRGETQYF. The CDR3 DNA is TGTGCCAGCAGCGTGGGTAGGGGGGAGACCCAGTACTTC.

The table lists this clone with a few counts. The chain combines TRBV7-9 with TRBJ2-6, with 7 bases fitting TRBD1. The germline CDR1 and CDR2 sequences are SEHNR and FQNEAQ (reference sequence). Germline trimming cut 3 bases from V and 0 bases from J; bases unmatched to any gene: 8. This CDR3 contains 18 residues. The CDR3 coding sequence is TGTGCCAGCAGCTTTTTCGGACAGGCAAACTCTGGGGCCAACGTCCTGACTTTC. Protein product: CASSFFGQANSGANVLTF. The whole variable domain, filled in from reference TRBV7-9 and TRBJ2-6, reads DTGVSQNPRHKITKRGQNVTFRCDPISEHNRLYWYRQTLGQGPEFLTYFQNEAQLEKSRLLSDRFSAERPKGSFSTLEIQRTEQGDSAMYLCASSFFGQANSGANVLTFGAGSRLTVL.

The J gene is TRBJ2-3, the V gene TRBV6-5, with D possibly being TRBD2 (6 bases). Per the germline V gene, CDR1 is MNHEY and CDR2 is SVGAGI. The length of the CDR3 is 16 residues. V gave up 2 bases and J gave up 1 base, with 13 bases separating them. CDR3: CASSYLSGVGTDTQYF. CDR3 DNA: TGTGCCAGCAGTTACCTTAGCGGAGTAGGCACAGATACGCAGTATTTT.

V and J are TRBV27 and TRBJ1-5; tentatively, D is TRBD1 (6 bases). V dropped 3 bases and J dropped 5 bases, with 8 bases sitting between them. CDR3 length: 13 amino acids. In germline, CDR1 is MNHEY, CDR2 SMNVEV (reference sequence). The DNA of the CDR3 is TGTGCCAGCAGTTTTACAGGGTATCAGCCCCAGCATTTT. Translation gives CASSFTGYQPQHF.

This clone appeared a few times. The CDR3 DNA follows: TGCGCCAGCAGCTCCAGACTGGCCTATGGAGATACGCAGTATTTT. This encodes CASSSRLAYGDTQYF. The chain links TRBV5-1 to TRBJ2-3; D not resolved. Germline V lookup: CDR1 SGHRS, CDR2 YFSETQ. CDR3 length: 15 amino acids. Between the trimmed V and J ends, which lost 3 bases and 5 bases, there was a span of 16 bases.

The chain recombines TRBV7-2 with TRBJ1-5; D gene unclear. The CDR3 runs to 13 residues. CDR1 and CDR2 (germline): SGHTA, FQGNSA. Trimming left V 5 bases short and J 4 bases short, with 9 bases between. The CDR3 here is CASSLTTNQPQHF. The CDR3 coding sequence is TGTGCCAGCAGCCTCACAACAAATCAGCCCCAGCATTTT.

The chain is built from TRBV7-2 and TRBJ2-3, with 9 bases lining up with TRBD2. V shed 8 bases, J shed 4 bases, and the junction held 7 bases outside the gene matches. This CDR3 has 14 residues. The germline V gene has CDR1 SGHTA and CDR2 FQGNSA. The CDR3 protein is CASVLAGGPDTQYF. The CDR3 DNA sequence: TGTGCCAGCGTTTTGGCGGGGGGGCCAGATACGCAGTATTTT.

The V call is TRBV7-2, the J call TRBJ2-3, with D perhaps matching TRBD1 (5 bases). Between the trimmed V and J ends, which lost 0 bases and 3 bases, there was a span of 10 bases. This CDR3 contains 15 residues. Looked up from germline, CDR1 is SGHTA and CDR2 is FQGNSA. The CDR3 DNA reads TGTGCCAGCAGCTTAGCGCAGGGATGGACAGATACGCAGTATTTT. It is translated as CASSLAQGWTDTQYF. The complete variable domain, with remaining parts taken from reference TRBV7-2 and TRBJ2-3, reads GAGVSQSPSNKVTEKGKDVELRCDPISGHTALYWYRQSLGQGLEFLIYFQGNSAPDKSGLPSDRFSAERTGGSVSTLTIQRTQQEDSAVYLCASSLAQGWTDTQYFGPGTRLTVL.

J is TRBJ1-4 and V is TRBV9, with 10 bases matching TRBD1. The CDR3 extends over 15 amino acids. After removal of 6 bases from V and 4 bases from J, the junction contained 6 bases not matched to a gene. From germline, CDR1 is SGDLS and CDR2 YYNGEE. DNA for the CDR3: TGTGCCAGCACCGCCCGGGACAGGGGTAATGAAAAACTGTTTTTT. Amino acids: CASTARDRGNEKLFF.

The rearrangement uses TRBV2 and TRBJ1-4, with TRBD1 as a possible D gene (5 bases). CDR3 length: 15 residues. V was pared by 6 bases and J by 5 bases, with 16 bases between. Germline CDR1 reads SNHLY; CDR2 reads FYNNEI. CDR3 residues: CASSLRGGGNEKLFF. The CDR3 DNA follows: TGTGCCAGCAGCCTCCGTGGGGGGGGGAATGAAAAACTGTTTTTT.

In its sample, this clone was seen a few times. The rearrangement joins TRBV18 to TRBJ2-1; TRBD2 matches at 8 bases. CDR1 is KGHSH, CDR2 LQKENI, per germline. The CDR3 has 13 residues. Trimming removed 8 bases from V and 5 bases from J; junction bases left unmatched: 5. The CDR3 coding sequence is TGTGCCAGCGGAACTAGCGGAGACAATGAGCAGTTCTTC. Encoded protein: CASGTSGDNEQFF. Based on the CDR3 plus reference TRBV18 and TRBJ2-1, the full variable domain is NAGVMQNPRHLVRRRGQEARLRCSPMKGHSHVYWYRQLPEEGLKFMVYLQKENIIDESGMPKERFSAEFPKEGPSILRIQQVVRGDSAAYFCASGTSGDNEQFFGPGTRLTVL.

V and J are TRBV6-2 or TRBV6-3 and TRBJ2-1; tentative D call: TRBD2 (6 bases). Germline V gene sequence: CDR1 MNHEY, CDR2 SVGEGT. The CDR3 has 13 amino acids. The V end lost 3 bases, the J end lost 10 bases, and 13 bases lay between the germline ends. CDR3 loop: CASSYPLGLEQFF. CDR3 bases: TGTGCCAGCAGTTATCCCCTGGGACTGGAGCAGTTCTTC.

The CDR3 loop reads CASSPNGAGYTF. CDR3 coding DNA: TGTGCCAGCAGCCCCAATGGAGCTGGCTACACCTTC. The chain employs TRBV7-9 and TRBJ1-2; no clear D. V lost 5 bases to trimming and J lost 7 bases, with 11 bases between them. The germline gives CDR1 SEHNR, CDR2 FQNEAQ (reference sequence). The CDR3 is 12 residues long.